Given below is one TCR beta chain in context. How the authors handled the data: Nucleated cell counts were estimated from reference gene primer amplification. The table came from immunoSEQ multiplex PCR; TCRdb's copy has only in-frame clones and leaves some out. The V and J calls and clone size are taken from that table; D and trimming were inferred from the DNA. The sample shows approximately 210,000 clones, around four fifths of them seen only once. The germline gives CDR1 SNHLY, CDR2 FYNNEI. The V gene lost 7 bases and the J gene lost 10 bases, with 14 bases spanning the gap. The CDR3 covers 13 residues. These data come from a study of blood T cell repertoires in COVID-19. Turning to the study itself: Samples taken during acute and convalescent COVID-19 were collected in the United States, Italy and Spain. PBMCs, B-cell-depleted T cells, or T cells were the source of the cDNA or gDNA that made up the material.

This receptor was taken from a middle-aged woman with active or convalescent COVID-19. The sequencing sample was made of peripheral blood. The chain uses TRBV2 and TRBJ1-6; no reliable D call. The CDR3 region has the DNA TGTGCCAGCATGGTCCAGTCGATCTCACCCCTCCACTTT. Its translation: CASMVQSISPLHF.